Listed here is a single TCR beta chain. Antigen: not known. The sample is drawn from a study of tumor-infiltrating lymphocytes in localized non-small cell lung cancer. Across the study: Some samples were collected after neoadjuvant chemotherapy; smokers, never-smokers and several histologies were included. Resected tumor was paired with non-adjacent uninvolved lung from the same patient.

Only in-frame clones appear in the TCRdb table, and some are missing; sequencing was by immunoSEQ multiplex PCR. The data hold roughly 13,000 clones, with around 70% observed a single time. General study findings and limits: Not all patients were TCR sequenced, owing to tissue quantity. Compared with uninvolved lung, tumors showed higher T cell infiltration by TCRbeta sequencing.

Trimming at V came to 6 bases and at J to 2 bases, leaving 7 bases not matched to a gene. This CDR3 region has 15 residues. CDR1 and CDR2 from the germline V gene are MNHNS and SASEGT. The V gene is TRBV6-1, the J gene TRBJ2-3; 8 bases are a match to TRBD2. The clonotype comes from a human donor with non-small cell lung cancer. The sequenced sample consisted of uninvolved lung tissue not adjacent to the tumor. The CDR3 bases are TGTGCCAGCAGCCTCCTGACTAGCGCCACAGATACGCAGTATTTT. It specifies CASSLLTSATDTQYF.